This T cell receptor (beta chain) appears in the sequencing data of a study of regulatory T cells in long-lasting Graves disease. The table lists this clonotype with a few counts. According to the study, TCR beta libraries were built with iRepertoire HTBI primers and CDR3-region Arm-PCR. TCRdb ran MiXCR on the multiplex PCR reads and lists one entry per CDR3 protein. The sample contains some 450,000 distinct CDR3 sequences, roughly a quarter of which appear only once. Regarding time point: persistent/refractory GD, antithyroid drugs over 5 years with positive TRAb. The TCR library was made from RNA extracted from PBMCs. Germline lookup yields CDR1 MNHNS and CDR2 SASEGT. Trimming removed 4 bases at V and 4 bases at J, with 10 bases between. There are 13 residues in the CDR3.

The receptor was isolated from a female donor with Graves disease. The specimen was peripheral blood mononuclear cells (PBMCs), collected when the disease was refractory, from a patient treated with antithyroid drugs. The chain combines TRBV6-1 with TRBJ2-5; D uncertain. The CDR3 reads CASSATWTETQYF. For the CDR3, the DNA is TGTGCCAGCAGTGCCACCTGGACAGAGACCCAGTACTTC.